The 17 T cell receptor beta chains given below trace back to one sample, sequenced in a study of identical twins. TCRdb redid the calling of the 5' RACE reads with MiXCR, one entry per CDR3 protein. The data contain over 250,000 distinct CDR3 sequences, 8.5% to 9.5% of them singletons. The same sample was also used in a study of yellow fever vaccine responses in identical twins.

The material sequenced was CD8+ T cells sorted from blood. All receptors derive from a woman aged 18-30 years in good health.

The CDR3 DNA is TGCAGCGTTTCTGGTTTAACCTACGAGCAGTACTTC. Its translation is CSVSGLTYEQYF. The chain has TRBV29-1 and TRBJ2-7; no definite D call. The CDR3 length is 12 residues. Between the trimmed V and J ends, which lost 5 bases and 2 bases, there was a span of 10 bases. Germline assignment: CDR1 SQVTM and CDR2 ANQGSEA.

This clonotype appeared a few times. This CDR3 reads CASSSFSGRADNEQFF. CDR3 in DNA: TGTGCCAGCAGTTCATTTAGCGGGAGGGCGGACAATGAGCAGTTCTTC. The chain is built from TRBV6-5 and TRBJ2-1; TRBD2 matches 11 bases. Germline V gene data show CDR1 as MNHEY and CDR2 as SVGAGI. CDR3 size: 16 residues. Germline trimming cut 4 bases from V and 5 bases from J; bases unmatched to any gene: 7.

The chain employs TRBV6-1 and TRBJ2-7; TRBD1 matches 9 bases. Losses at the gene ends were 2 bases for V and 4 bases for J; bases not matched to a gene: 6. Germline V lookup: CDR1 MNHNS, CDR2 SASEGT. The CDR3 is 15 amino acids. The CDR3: CASSELGTGIYEQYF. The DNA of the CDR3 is TGTGCCAGCAGTGAATTAGGGACAGGGATATACGAGCAGTACTTC.

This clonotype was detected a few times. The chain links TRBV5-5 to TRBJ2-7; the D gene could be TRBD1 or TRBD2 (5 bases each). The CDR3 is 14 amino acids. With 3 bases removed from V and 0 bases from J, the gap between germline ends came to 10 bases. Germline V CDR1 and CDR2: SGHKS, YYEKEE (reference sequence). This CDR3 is CASSWGISSYEQYF. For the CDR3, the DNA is TGTGCCAGCAGCTGGGGGATTAGCTCCTACGAGCAGTACTTC.

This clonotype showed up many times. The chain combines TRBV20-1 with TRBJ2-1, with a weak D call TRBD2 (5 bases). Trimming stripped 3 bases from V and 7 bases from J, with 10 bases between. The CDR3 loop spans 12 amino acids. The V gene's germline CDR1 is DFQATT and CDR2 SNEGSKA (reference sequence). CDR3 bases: TGCAGTGCTAGTGGCCTAGCTAATGAGCAGTTCTTC. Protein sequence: CSASGLANEQFF.

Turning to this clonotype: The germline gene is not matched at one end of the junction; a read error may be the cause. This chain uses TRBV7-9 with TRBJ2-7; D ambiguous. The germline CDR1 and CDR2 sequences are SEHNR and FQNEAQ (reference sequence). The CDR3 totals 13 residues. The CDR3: CASSHDGSYERYF. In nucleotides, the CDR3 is TGTGCCAGCAGCCACGATGGGTCCTACGAGCGGTACTTC.

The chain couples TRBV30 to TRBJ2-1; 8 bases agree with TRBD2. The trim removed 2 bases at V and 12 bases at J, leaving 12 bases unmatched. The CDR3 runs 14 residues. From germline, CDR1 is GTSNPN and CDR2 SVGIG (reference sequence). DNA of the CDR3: TGTGCCTGGAGTTCGGGGGGGTCCTTGGTGCGGCAGTTCTTC. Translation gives CAWSSGGSLVRQFF.

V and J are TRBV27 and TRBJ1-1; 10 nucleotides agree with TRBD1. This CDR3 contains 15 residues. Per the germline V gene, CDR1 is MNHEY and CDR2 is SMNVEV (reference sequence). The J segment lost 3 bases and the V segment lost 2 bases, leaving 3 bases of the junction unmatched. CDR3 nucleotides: TGTGCCAGCAGTTTAGCGGGACAGGGGTACACTGAAGCTTTCTTT. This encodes CASSLAGQGYTEAFF.

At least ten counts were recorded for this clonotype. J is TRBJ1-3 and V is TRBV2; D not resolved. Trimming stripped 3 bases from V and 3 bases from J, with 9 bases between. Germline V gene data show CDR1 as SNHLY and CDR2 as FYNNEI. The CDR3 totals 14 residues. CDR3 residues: CASSEADYGNTIYF. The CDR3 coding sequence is TGTGCCAGCAGTGAGGCCGACTATGGAAACACCATATATTTT.

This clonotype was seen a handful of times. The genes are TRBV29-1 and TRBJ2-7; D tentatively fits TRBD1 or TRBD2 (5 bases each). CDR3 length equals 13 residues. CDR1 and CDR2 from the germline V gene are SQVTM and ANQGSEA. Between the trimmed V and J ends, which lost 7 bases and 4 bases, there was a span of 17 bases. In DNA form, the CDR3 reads TGCAGCGCCCAGGTGGGGGTTAGGTACGAGCAGTACTTC. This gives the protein CSAQVGVRYEQYF.

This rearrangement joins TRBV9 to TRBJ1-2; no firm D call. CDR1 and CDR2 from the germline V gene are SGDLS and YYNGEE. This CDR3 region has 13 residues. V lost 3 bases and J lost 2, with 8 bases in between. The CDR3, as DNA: TGTGCCAGCAGCGCTGGCGGGAACTATGGCTACACCTTC. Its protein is CASSAGGNYGYTF. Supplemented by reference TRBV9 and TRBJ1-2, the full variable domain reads DSGVTQTPKHLITATGQRVTLRCSPRSGDLSVYWYQQSLDQGLQFLIQYYNGEERAKGNILERFSAQQFPDLHSELNLSSLELGDSALYFCASSAGGNYGYTFGSGTRLTVV.

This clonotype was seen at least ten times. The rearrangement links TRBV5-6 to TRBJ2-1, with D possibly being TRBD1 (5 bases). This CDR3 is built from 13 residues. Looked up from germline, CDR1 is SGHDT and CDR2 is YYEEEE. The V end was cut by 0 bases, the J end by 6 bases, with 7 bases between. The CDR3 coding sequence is TGTGCCAGCAGCTTGGGGGGCCCCAATGAGCAGTTCTTC. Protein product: CASSLGGPNEQFF.

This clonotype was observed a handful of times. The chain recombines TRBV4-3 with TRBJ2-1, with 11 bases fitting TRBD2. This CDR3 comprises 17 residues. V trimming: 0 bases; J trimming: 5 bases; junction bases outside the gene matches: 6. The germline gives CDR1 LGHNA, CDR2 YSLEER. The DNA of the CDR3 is TGCGCCAGCAGCCAAGACCGTACTAGCGGGAGTAACAATGAGCAGTTCTTC. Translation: CASSQDRTSGSNNEQFF.

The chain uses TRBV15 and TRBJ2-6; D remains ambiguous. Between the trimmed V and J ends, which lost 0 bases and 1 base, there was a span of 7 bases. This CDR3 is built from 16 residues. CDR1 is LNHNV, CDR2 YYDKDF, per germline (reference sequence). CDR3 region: CATSRETTSGANVLTF. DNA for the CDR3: TGTGCCACCAGCAGAGAAACTACATCTGGGGCCAACGTCCTGACTTTC.

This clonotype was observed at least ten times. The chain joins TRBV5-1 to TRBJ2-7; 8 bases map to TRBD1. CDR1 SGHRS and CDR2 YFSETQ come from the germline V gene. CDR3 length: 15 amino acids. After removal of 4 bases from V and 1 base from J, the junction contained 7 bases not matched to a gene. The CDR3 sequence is CASSGWTGPSYEQYF. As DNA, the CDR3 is TGCGCCAGCAGCGGGTGGACAGGGCCTTCCTACGAGCAGTACTTC.

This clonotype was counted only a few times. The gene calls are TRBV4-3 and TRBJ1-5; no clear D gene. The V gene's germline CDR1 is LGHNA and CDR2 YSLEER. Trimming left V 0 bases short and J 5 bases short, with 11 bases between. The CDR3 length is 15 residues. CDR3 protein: CASSQDVANYQPQHF. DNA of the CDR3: TGCGCCAGCAGCCAAGATGTTGCCAACTATCAGCCCCAGCATTTT.

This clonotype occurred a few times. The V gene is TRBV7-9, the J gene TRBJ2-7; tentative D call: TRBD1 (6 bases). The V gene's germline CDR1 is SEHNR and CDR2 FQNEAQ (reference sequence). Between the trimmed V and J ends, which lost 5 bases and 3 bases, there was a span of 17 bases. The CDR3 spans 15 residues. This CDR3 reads CASSASSDRFYEQYF. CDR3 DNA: TGTGCCAGCAGCGCGTCCTCCGACAGGTTCTACGAGCAGTACTTC.